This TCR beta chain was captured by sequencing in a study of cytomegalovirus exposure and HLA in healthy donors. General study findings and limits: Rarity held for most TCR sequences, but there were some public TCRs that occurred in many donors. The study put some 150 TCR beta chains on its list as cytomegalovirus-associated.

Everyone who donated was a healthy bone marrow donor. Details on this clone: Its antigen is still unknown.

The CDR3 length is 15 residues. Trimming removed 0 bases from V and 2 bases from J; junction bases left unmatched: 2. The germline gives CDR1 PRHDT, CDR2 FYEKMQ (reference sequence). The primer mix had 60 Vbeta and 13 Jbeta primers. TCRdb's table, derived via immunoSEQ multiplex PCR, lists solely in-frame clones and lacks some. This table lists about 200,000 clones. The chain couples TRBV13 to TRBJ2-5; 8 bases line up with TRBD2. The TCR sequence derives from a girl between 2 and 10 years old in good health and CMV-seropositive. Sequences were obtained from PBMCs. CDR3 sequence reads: CASSLGASGQETQYF. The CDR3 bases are TGTGCCAGCAGCTTAGGGGCTAGCGGGCAAGAGACCCAGTACTTC.